This is a list of T cell receptor beta chains from one sample in a study of T cells in Graves' hyperthyroidism and ophthalmopathy. TCRdb processed the multiplex PCR reads anew with MiXCR; each CDR3 protein has one entry. Among 500,000 or so distinct CDR3 sequences listed, about 16% were seen once. Material for sequencing was blood. The origin of the receptors is a woman aged 25 to 39 with Graves' ophthalmopathy. CDR3s include the opening cysteine and the closing phenylalanine or tryptophan. A D gene is named only where the DNA matches it firmly. The listing skips clone size in some rows; elsewhere it reads once, few, many or a size class.

abundance	d_gene	v_gene	j_gene	CDR3nt	CDR3aa
many	.	TRBV7-2	TRBJ2-3	TGTGCCAGCAGCTGGGGAGGCGATACGCAGTATTTT	CASSWGGDTQYF
few	.	TRBV15	TRBJ1-1	TGTGCCACCAGCATAACAGGGAAGGAAACTGAAGCTTTCTTT	CATSITGKETEAFF
many	.	TRBV6-1	TRBJ2-7	TGTGCCAGCAGGGTCGGGACTTTCGAATGGGAGCAGTACTTC	CASRVGTFEWEQYF
.	.	TRBV20-1	TRBJ2-7	TGCAGTGCCTCTCTAGCACTCCACGAGCAGTACTTC	CSASLALHEQYF
few	TRBD2	TRBV5-6	TRBJ2-7	TGTGCCAGCAGCTTGAGGCTAGCGGGAACCTACGAGCAGTACTTC	CASSLRLAGTYEQYF
few	TRBD2	TRBV5-1	TRBJ2-2	TGCGCCAGCAGCTTGTTCCCGGAACCAGCGGGAGGACCTAACACCGGGGAGCTGTTTTTT	CASSLFPEPAGGPNTGELFF
many	.	TRBV12-3/TRBV12-4	TRBJ2-3	TGTGCCAGCAGTTACCGGGGGACAGATACGCAGTATTTT	CASSYRGTDTQYF
few	.	TRBV6-2/TRBV6-3	TRBJ2-2	TGTGCCAGCACCCTAGGGATGGAGGGCCTAAGCACCGGGGAGCTGTTTTTT	CASTLGMEGLSTGELFF
few	.	TRBV25-1	TRBJ1-2	TGTGCCAGCACCCGATCTGGACGGACTGACTATGGCTACACCTTC	CASTRSGRTDYGYTF
.	.	TRBV18	TRBJ2-1	TGTGCCAGCTCACCTTTACGGCCCAATGAGCAGTTCTTC	CASSPLRPNEQFF
few	TRBD2	TRBV7-2	TRBJ2-1	TGTGCCAGCAGCTTAAGGACTAGACTAGGCAATGAGCAGTTCTTC	CASSLRTRLGNEQFF
.	.	TRBV4-1	TRBJ1-4	TGCGCCAGCAGCCAATTAAAAGGTGGGGAAAAACTGTTTTTT	CASSQLKGGEKLFF
.	TRBD1	TRBV18	TRBJ1-5	TGTGCCAGCTCAACAGGGAGGCAGGGGGCTCAGCCCCAGCATTTT	CASSTGRQGAQPQHF
few	TRBD1	TRBV12-3/TRBV12-4	TRBJ2-3	TGTGCCAGCAGTTACACAGGGGCCGCTCCAGATACGCAGTATTTT	CASSYTGAAPDTQYF
many	.	TRBV30	TRBJ2-7	TGTGCCTGGAGTCCCTCAGGGGATGAGCAGTACTTC	CAWSPSGDEQYF
.	.	TRBV11-3	TRBJ2-3	TGTGCCAGCAGCTGGAGGGCTACCACGGGAACAGATACGCAGTATTTT	CASSWRATTGTDTQYF
many	.	TRBV7-9	TRBJ1-2	TGTGCCAGCAGCTTAACAGACCCAAACTATGGCTACACCTTC	CASSLTDPNYGYTF
.	.	TRBV14	TRBJ2-3	TGTGCCAGCAGCGACCCATCCTCGGGCCTCATGGGAGATACGCAGTATTTT	CASSDPSSGLMGDTQYF
.	.	TRBV7-2	TRBJ2-7	TGTGCCAGCAGGAGGGACTTGAGCTCCTACAATGAGCAGTACTTC	CASRRDLSSYNEQYF
few	.	TRBV6-6	TRBJ1-1	TGTGCCAGCAGTTACGGCGGGGGGTACACTGAAGCTTTCTTT	CASSYGGGYTEAFF
.	.	TRBV20-1	TRBJ1-1	TGCAGTGCTAGTATCGGCACCACTACGGAAGCTTTCTTT	CSASIGTTTEAFF
.	.	TRBV29-1	TRBJ2-7	TGCAGCGTACTACAGGGCTACGAGCAGTACTTC	CSVLQGYEQYF
many	.	TRBV11-2	TRBJ2-3	TGTGCCAGCAGCTTAGATCTCCCCGGGAGAGTAGATACGCAGTATTTT	CASSLDLPGRVDTQYF
few	.	TRBV29-1	TRBJ2-5	TGCAGCGTTGCCTCAGGAGGGGCGGAGACCCAGTACTTC	CSVASGGAETQYF
many	TRBD2	TRBV6-1	TRBJ2-6	TGTGCCAGCAGTTACACTAGCGGCTCTGGGGCCAACGTCCTGACTTTC	CASSYTSGSGANVLTF
many	TRBD1	TRBV30	TRBJ2-1	TGTGCCTGGAGTGTTGTGGGACAGCCTTACAATGAGCAGTTCTTC	CAWSVVGQPYNEQFF
few	.	TRBV12-3/TRBV12-4	TRBJ2-3	TGTGCCAGCATGCAACGGAGATCAAGGCCCGATACGCAGTATTTT	CASMQRRSRPDTQYF
few	.	TRBV20-1	TRBJ2-7	TGCAGTGCCCGCCTCAACTTCTACGAGCAGTACTTC	CSARLNFYEQYF
.	.	TRBV19	TRBJ2-6	TGTGCCAGTAGTATTCTGCAGGGGGGCCGATCTGGGGCCAACGTCCTGACTTTC	CASSILQGGRSGANVLTF
.	TRBD2	TRBV29-1	TRBJ2-1	TGCAGCGGGGGAGCCGGGACTAGCGGGTCCAATGAGCAGTTCTTC	CSGGAGTSGSNEQFF
few	.	TRBV30	TRBJ2-5	TGTGCCTGGAGTGTTGAAGGGGGGGAGACCCAGTACTTC	CAWSVEGGETQYF
many	.	TRBV5-1	TRBJ2-1	TGCGCCAGCAGCTTGAGCAGGGGCCCCTACAATGAGCAGTTCTTC	CASSLSRGPYNEQFF